This TCR beta chain was obtained from a study of shared clonotypes between healthy human individuals. This clone appeared a single time. In germline, CDR1 is MNHNY, CDR2 SVGAGI (reference sequence). This CDR3 comprises 14 residues. The V and J ends lost 7 bases and 4 bases respectively, with 15 bases between them. The data were produced by immunoSEQ multiplex PCR, yet TCRdb's version contains in-frame clones alone and is incomplete. The sample consists of 700,000 to 950,000 clones, approximately 96% of them appearing once. CD45RO-negative CD8 cells positively selected for CCR7 made up the naive population, which excluded terminally differentiated effector memory CD45RA+ cells. The donors were adults (healthy and HIV-negative) with no recent acute infections or vaccinations.

The sample taken for sequencing was naive CD8+ T cells sorted from blood. The sequence was obtained from a man younger than 45 in good health. The chain couples TRBV6-6 to TRBJ2-3; D ambiguous. Here the CDR3 reads CASTIYRRPDTQYF. The CDR3, as DNA: TGTGCCAGCACCATCTATCGGCGCCCAGATACGCAGTATTTT.